This TCR beta chain was profiled in a study of T cell changes during pregnancy in multiple sclerosis. The CDR3 length is 13 residues. V lost 5 bases and J 11 bases, leaving 15 bases between the germline ends. CDR1 MNHEY and CDR2 SMNVEV come from the germline V gene (reference sequence). Clones were read by immunoSEQ multiplex PCR, and TCRdb kept only the in-frame ones, dropping some. The repertoire holds approximately 85,000 clones, with roughly 90% as singletons. The specimen comprised peripheral blood, sampled in the first trimester of pregnancy. The rearrangement links TRBV27 to TRBJ1-4; TRBD1 is a possible D gene (6 bases). The clonotype was recovered from a female donor with multiple sclerosis, enrolled in a pregnancy study. The CDR3, as DNA: TGTGCCAGCAGTACAGGGACCCCACGGAAACTGTTTTTT. Its protein is CASSTGTPRKLFF.